The next 12 T cell receptor beta chains were all read from a single sample in a study of CD8 T cells in Susac syndrome. RNA amounts of about 0.45 to 1 ug underwent reverse transcription with random hexamers. TCRdb reprocessed the immunoSEQ multiplex PCR reads with MiXCR, giving one entry per CDR3 protein. This sample has some 260,000 distinct CDR3 sequences, with 80% to 95% found just once. Input material: CD4+ T cells from PBMCs. The receptor source for this set is a human donor with multiple sclerosis.

This chain uses TRBV12-3 or TRBV12-4 with TRBJ1-2; no reliable D call. Trimming shortened V by 4 bases and J by 2 bases, and 5 bases separated the two germline ends. There are 12 residues in the CDR3. In DNA, the CDR3 is TGTGCCAGCAGTTGGAGGAACTATGGCTACACCTTC. The encoded protein is CASSWRNYGYTF.

V usage is TRBV12-3 or TRBV12-4 and J usage is TRBJ1-3; 7 bases match TRBD1. The V gene end was trimmed by 7 bases and the J gene end by 4 bases; junction bases not matched to a gene: 7. The CDR3 runs 14 residues. The CDR3 here is CASNQQGSGNTIYF. The CDR3 nucleotides read TGTGCCAGCAATCAACAGGGGTCCGGAAACACCATATATTTT.

The chain has TRBV5-1 and TRBJ2-7, with D hard to call. CDR3 length equals 12 residues. The ends were cut back, 6 bases at V and 4 bases at J, with 11 bases in the middle. From germline, CDR1 is SGHRS and CDR2 YFSETQ. The CDR3 protein is CASKGSGYEQYF. The CDR3 region has the DNA TGCGCCAGCAAGGGATCCGGTTACGAGCAGTACTTC.

This chain links TRBV4-1 with TRBJ1-6; 8 bases are a match to TRBD1. This CDR3 has 17 residues. The ends lost 4 bases at V and 6 bases at J; junction bases unmatched: 11. CDR1 is MGHRA and CDR2 is YSYEKL in the germline V gene. DNA of the CDR3: TGCGCCAGCAGCCTTGTGAACCCGGGACAGGTTAATTCACCCCTCCACTTT. Translated, it gives CASSLVNPGQVNSPLHF.

This chain links TRBV12-3 or TRBV12-4 with TRBJ2-2, with D possibly called TRBD1 or TRBD2 (6 bases each). V gave up 5 bases and J gave up 7 bases, with 20 bases separating them. The length of the CDR3 is 16 residues. CDR3 nucleotide sequence: TGTGCCAGCAGTCCCGGGATAGCGGAGGGGGGCGGGGAGCTGTTTTTT. Its translation is CASSPGIAEGGGELFF.

The rearrangement joins TRBV13 to TRBJ2-7; 10 positions match TRBD2. Germline CDR1 is PRHDT and CDR2 is FYEKMQ (reference sequence). This CDR3 region has 15 residues. The ends lost 5 bases at V and 2 bases at J; junction bases unmatched: 6. The CDR3 reads CASSPSGRAPYEQYV. The CDR3, as DNA: TGTGCCAGCAGCCCAAGCGGGAGGGCCCCCTACGAGCAGTACGTC.

V and J are TRBV27 and TRBJ1-2; D unclear. Germline V gene sequence: CDR1 MNHEY, CDR2 SMNVEV (reference sequence). This CDR3 comprises 12 residues. V dropped 6 bases and J dropped 5 bases, with 10 bases sitting between them. CDR3 DNA sequence: TGTGCCAGCAGGGGCGACGCATATGGCTACACCTTC. Translated, it gives CASRGDAYGYTF.

The rearrangement joins TRBV27 to TRBJ2-1; 7 bases agree with TRBD1. This CDR3 spans 16 amino acids. Germline V gene sequence: CDR1 MNHEY, CDR2 SMNVEV (reference sequence). Trimming removed 1 base from V and 4 bases from J; junction bases left unmatched: 7. CDR3 bases: TGTGCCAGCAGTTTATGGACCGAGACAGGGTACAATGAGCAGTTCTTC. Protein product: CASSLWTETGYNEQFF.

The chain is built from TRBV18 and TRBJ2-1, with D perhaps TRBD2 (6 bases). Trimming removed 8 bases from V and 7 bases from J, with 12 bases in between. Germline-derived CDR1 and CDR2 are KGHSH and LQKENI. The CDR3 is 12 amino acids. The CDR3 coding sequence is TGTGCCAGCAACGGGGGACGGAATGAGCAGTTCTTC. Translating it yields CASNGGRNEQFF.

The chain joins TRBV3-1 to TRBJ2-5; 10 nucleotides align to TRBD2. Germline CDR1 is LGHDT and CDR2 is YNNKEL (reference sequence). This CDR3 comprises 17 residues. Losses at the gene ends were 0 bases for V and 5 bases for J; bases not matched to a gene: 9. The CDR3 loop reads CASSQDRPAGGLETQYF. The CDR3 region has the DNA TGTGCCAGCAGCCAAGATCGTCCAGCGGGAGGGCTGGAGACCCAGTACTTC.

The V and J genes are TRBV4-1 and TRBJ2-1, with 10 bases fitting TRBD1. V was pared by 4 bases and J by 7 bases, with 7 bases of the junction left unmatched. CDR1 and CDR2 from the germline V gene are MGHRA and YSYEKL. The CDR3 length is 15 residues. CDR3: CASSPGQGLRNEQFF. The CDR3 DNA is TGCGCCAGCAGCCCGGGACAGGGGCTAAGGAATGAGCAGTTCTTC.

The rearrangement uses TRBV6-6 and TRBJ2-1, with 7 nucleotides matching TRBD1. The ends lost 2 bases at V and 7 bases at J; junction bases unmatched: 8. Germline-derived CDR1 and CDR2 are MNHNY and SVGAGI (reference sequence). The CDR3 totals 15 residues. This chain's CDR3 is CASSYEIRDSNEQFF. The CDR3 coding sequence is TGTGCCAGCAGTTACGAAATCCGGGACAGTAATGAGCAGTTCTTC.